Included here is one TCR beta chain sequence, with context. No antigen is known for it. Nothing much larger sits one base from this clone, and base qualities are not available. This sample was included in a study of blood T cell repertoires in COVID-19 (dated by TCRdb to the early 2020s). Context from the whole study: ImmuneRACE Cohort 3 recovered participants were defined by two consecutive negative NP/OP PCR tests, healthcare professional clearance, or symptom resolution. Nearly every sample came with metadata listing a de-identified subject ID, COVID-19 status, age in years and sex. The repertoires were made available in a free public database intended to serve as a resource for research on the immune response to SARS-CoV-2. The dataset comprised deeply sampled blood TCRbeta repertoires from subjects exposed to, actively infected with, or recovered from COVID-19. The prospective study material was composed of cDNA or gDNA derived from T cells, B-cell-depleted T cells, or PBMCs. The collaborator samples originated in the United States, Italy and Spain and spanned the acute and convalescent phases of COVID-19. HLA class I and class II types, where available, came from metadata supplied by the sample provider rather than from assay-based typing. Samples came from the ongoing ImmuneRACE study (first 160 participants) plus 1,254 subjects from 6 global collaborators. Broader findings and caveats from the paper: How much clinical and demographic metadata was included differed by source and by participant, and the metadata was provided uncurated.

In the prospective study, participants were roughly 18 to 89 years old, resided in about two dozen geographic areas of the United States, and were enrolled through a virtual design. Cohort assignment in the prospective study relied on participant-reported clinical history from a screening survey and a study questionnaire. Each participant in the prospective study had whole blood, serum and a nasopharyngeal or oropharyngeal swab collected by mobile phlebotomists. Additional blood draws and questionnaires over an approximately two-month period could optionally be provided by prospective study participants. Prospective study blood samples were shipped either frozen or at room temperature before DNA extraction. The CDR3 numbers 14 residues from cysteine through phenylalanine. Of all the DNA, just the CDR3 is kept, 42 bases in frame from base 1. CDR1 and CDR2 are read off the germline V gene as KGHDR and SFDVKD. V is trimmed back by 3 bases and J by 8 bases, and the junction contains 4 bases that no gene match accounts for.

TCRbeta CDR3 regions were amplified from genomic DNA by means of the immunoSEQ Assay, a bias-controlled multiplex PCR. Processing in the source paper ran as follows. Nucleated cell counts per sample were estimated from amplification of reference gene primers within the assay. Sequence reads were collapsed and filtered to measure the absolute abundance of every unique TCRbeta CDR3 rearrangement. For each sample, productive Simpson clonality was calculated by taking the square root of Simpson's diversity index across productive rearrangements. This is the immuneACCESS table as TCRdb keeps it, with only in-frame sequences that have V and J called. A part of the clones is gone; compared with another copy, unresolved V genes explain less than half, and the rest is unexplained. V and J calls and clone size are those listed in that table; D and trimming were worked out from the DNA. The sample table records roughly 340,000 clones; 87% of these occur just once. In total, the top ten clones hold 1.5% to 2% of the sample.

The sequence was collected from a man in his forties in a cohort exposed to, infected with or recovered from COVID-19 (not recorded which). The sample taken for sequencing was PBMCs or T cells enriched from blood (not recorded which). The V and J segments used are TRBV24-1 and TRBJ2-1; TRBD1 agrees with 9 junctional bases. The nucleotide sequence is given as TGTGCCACCAGTGATGGAACAGGGGGCCATGAGCAGTTCTTC. The encoded protein is CATSDGTGGHEQFF.